Sequencing of this TCR beta chain was carried out in a study of naive and memory T cell subsets. The beta constant-region primer was an equimolar mix of two oligonucleotides covering TRBC1 and TRBC2. A 12-nucleotide UMI and the SP2 primer were added to the cDNA 3' end by oligonucleotide ligation. From the UMI-ligation and nested PCR reads, TCRdb called clonotypes with MiXCR, one entry per CDR3 protein. The sample includes roughly 98,000 distinct CDR3 sequences, 7% of them seen just once. The CDR3 is made up of 13 amino acids. V lost 4 bases to trimming and J lost 5 bases; unmatched junction nucleotides: 5. Germline lookup yields CDR1 SGHRS and CDR2 YFSETQ. This clonotype was counted ten times or more.

The chain has TRBV5-1 and TRBJ1-2; 7 nucleotides line up with TRBD1. Sequenced sample: central memory CD4+ T cells from blood. This TCR derives from a human donor in good health. The CDR3 is CASSRQGGYGYTF. The DNA for the CDR3 is TGCGCCAGCAGCCGACAGGGAGGATATGGCTACACCTTC.